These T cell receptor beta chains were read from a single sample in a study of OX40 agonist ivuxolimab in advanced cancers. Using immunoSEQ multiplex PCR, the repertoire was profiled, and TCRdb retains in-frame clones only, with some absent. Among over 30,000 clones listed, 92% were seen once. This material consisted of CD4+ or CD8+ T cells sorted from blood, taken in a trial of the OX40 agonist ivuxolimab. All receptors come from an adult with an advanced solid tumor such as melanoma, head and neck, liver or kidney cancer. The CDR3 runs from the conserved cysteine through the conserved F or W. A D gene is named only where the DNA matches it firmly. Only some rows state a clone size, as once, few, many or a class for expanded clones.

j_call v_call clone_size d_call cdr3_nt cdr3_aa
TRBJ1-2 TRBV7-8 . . TGTGCCAGCAGCTTAGCGCAGGGATCCTATGGCTACACCTTC CASSLAQGSYGYTF
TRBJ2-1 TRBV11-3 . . TGTGCCAGCAGCTTAAACACCTACAATGAGCAGTTCTTC CASSLNTYNEQFF
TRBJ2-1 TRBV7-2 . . TGTGCCAGCAGCTTAAGTTCGGGGGACTACAATGAGCAGTTCTTC CASSLSSGDYNEQFF
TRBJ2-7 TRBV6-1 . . TGTGCCAGCAGTGAAGGTGGTACCTACGAGCAGTACTTC CASSEGGTYEQYF
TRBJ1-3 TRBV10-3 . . TGTGCCATTACCTCGCCTGAGGTTGGTACGAACACCATATATTTT CAITSPEVGTNTIYF
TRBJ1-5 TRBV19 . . TGTGCCAGTAGTATAGATCGTGAGAAAACCCAGCATTTT CASSIDREKTQHF
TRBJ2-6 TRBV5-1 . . TGCGCCAGCAGCTACGGGACGGATGGGGCCAACGTCCTGACTTTC CASSYGTDGANVLTF
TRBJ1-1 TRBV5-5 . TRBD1 TGTGCCAGCAGCTTGTCGTGGACAGGGAACACTGAAGCTTTCTTT CASSLSWTGNTEAFF
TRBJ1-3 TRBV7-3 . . TGTGCCAGCAACAGAAGGGGGTACTCTGGAAACACCATATATTTT CASNRRGYSGNTIYF
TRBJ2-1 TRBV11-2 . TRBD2 TGTGCCAGCAGCCCGGGGGGATCTCTCAATGAGCAGTTCTTC CASSPGGSLNEQFF
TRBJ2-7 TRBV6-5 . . TGTGCCAGCAGTTACGCAGGAGGTCTGGACTACGAGCAGTACTTC CASSYAGGLDYEQYF
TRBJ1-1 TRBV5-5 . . TGTGCCAGCAGCACGGGAAGACGAAGGAACACTGAAGCTTTCTTT CASSTGRRRNTEAFF
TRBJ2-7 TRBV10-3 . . TGTGCCATCAGTGAGTCCCAACCTTCGACAGGATTCTCCTACGAGCAGTACTTC CAISESQPSTGFSYEQYF
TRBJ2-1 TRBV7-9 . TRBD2 TGTGCCAGCACACCGGGACTAGCGGGGTACAATGAGCAGTTCTTC CASTPGLAGYNEQFF
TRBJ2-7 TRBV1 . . TGCACCAGCAGCCCGAAGCAGCTCAGACGGTTACGCGACCACGAGCAGTACTTC CTSSPKQLRRLRDHEQYF
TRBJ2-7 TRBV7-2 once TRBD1 TGTGCCAGCAACCCTCCTGGGACAGGGGCCCCCTACGAGCAGTACTTC CASNPPGTGAPYEQYF